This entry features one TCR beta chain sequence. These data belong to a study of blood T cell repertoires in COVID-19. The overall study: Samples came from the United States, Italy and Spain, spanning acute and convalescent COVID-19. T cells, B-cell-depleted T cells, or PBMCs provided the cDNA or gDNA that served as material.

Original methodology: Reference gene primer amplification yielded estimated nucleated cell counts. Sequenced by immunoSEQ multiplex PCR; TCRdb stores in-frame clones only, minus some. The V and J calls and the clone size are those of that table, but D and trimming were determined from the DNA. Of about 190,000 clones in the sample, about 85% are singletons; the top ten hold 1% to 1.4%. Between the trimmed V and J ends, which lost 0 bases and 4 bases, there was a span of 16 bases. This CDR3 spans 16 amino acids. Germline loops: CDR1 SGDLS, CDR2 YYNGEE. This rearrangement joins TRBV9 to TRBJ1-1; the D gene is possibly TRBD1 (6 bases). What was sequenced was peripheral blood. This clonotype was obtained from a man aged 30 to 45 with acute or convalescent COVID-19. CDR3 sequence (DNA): TGTGCCAGCAGCGTAGATCTGGGGGGCGGGGGCACTGAAGCTTTCTTT. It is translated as CASSVDLGGGGTEAFF.